This T cell receptor beta chain derives from a study of T cell responses to AZD1222 COVID-19 vaccine. Regarding the study as a whole: CD4 TCRs covered the whole spike, strongest at regions 160-218 and 743-854.

The CDR3 has 15 residues. Trimming took 0 bases from V and 2 from J; bases not matched to a gene: 3. Germline CDR1 SGDLS, CDR2 YYNGEE. The data were produced by immunoSEQ multiplex PCR, yet TCRdb's version contains in-frame clones alone and is incomplete. This table has around 30,000 clones, 93% appearing once. Worth noting for this clone: The antigen is unknown.

The sequence was obtained from an adult in good health. The rearrangement uses TRBV9 and TRBJ2-7; 9 bases map to TRBD2. This sample comprised peripheral blood, obtained on day 0 of AZD1222 vaccination. CDR3 sequence: CASSVESSGTYEQYF. CDR3 coding DNA: TGTGCCAGCAGCGTAGAGTCTAGCGGGACCTACGAGCAGTACTTC. Using reference TRBV9 and TRBJ2-7 for the parts outside the CDR3, the full variable domain is DSGVTQTPKHLITATGQRVTLRCSPRSGDLSVYWYQQSLDQGLQFLIQYYNGEERAKGNILERFSAQQFPDLHSELNLSSLELGDSALYFCASSVESSGTYEQYFGPGTRLTVT.